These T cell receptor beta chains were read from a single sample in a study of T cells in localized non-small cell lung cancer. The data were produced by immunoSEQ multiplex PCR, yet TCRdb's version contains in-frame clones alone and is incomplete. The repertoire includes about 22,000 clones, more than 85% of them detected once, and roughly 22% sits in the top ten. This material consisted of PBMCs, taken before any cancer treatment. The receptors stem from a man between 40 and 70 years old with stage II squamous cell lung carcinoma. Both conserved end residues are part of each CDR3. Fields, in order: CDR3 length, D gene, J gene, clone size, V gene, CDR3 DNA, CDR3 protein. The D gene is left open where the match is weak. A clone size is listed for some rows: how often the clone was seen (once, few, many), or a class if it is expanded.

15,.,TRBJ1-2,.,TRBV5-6,TGTGCCAGCAGCTTGGCCGGGGTTCCGGGCTATGGCTACACCTTC,CASSLAGVPGYGYTF
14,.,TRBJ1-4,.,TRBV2,TGTGCCAGCAGTGATGTGGCAAGTTTCGAAAAACTGTTTTTT,CASSDVASFEKLFF
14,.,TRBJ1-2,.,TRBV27,TGTGCCAGCAGTTCCTGGCGGGCAGACTATGGCTACACCTTC,CASSSWRADYGYTF
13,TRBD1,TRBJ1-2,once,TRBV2,TGTGCCAGCAGTAACGGACAGGACTATGGCTACACCTTC,CASSNGQDYGYTF
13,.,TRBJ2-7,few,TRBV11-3,TGTGCCAGCAGCTTAGGGCCGCGGGACGAGCAGTACTTC,CASSLGPRDEQYF
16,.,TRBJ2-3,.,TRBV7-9,TGTGCCAGCAGCTTAGCGTCAGGGGAATTTCCAGATACGCAGTATTTT,CASSLASGEFPDTQYF
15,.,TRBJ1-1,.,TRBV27,TGTGCCAGCAGCCCATGGGGCAGGGGGAACACTGAAGCTTTCTTT,CASSPWGRGNTEAFF
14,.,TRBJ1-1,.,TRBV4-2,TGTGCCAGCACCCGAGGTCAGGGTAACACTGAAGCTTTCTTT,CASTRGQGNTEAFF
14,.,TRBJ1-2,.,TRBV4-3,TGCGCCAGCAGCCAAGACACAAGAAACTATGGCTACACCTTC,CASSQDTRNYGYTF
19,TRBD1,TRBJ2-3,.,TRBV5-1,TGCGCCAGCACCTGGACAGGGCGTTCAGTGGATGCTAGCACAGATACGCAGTATTTT,CASTWTGRSVDASTDTQYF
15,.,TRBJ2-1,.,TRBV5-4,TGTGCCAGCAGCTTGGCGGGGGGCGGGCACAATGAGCAGTTCTTC,CASSLAGGGHNEQFF
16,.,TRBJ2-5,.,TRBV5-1,TGCGCCAGCACGGAAGGCAGGGGCATAGGTGGCGAGACCCAGTACTTC,CASTEGRGIGGETQYF
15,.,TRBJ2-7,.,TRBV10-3,TGTGCCATCGGAACGGGTTACGGAACTGGGCAGGAGCAGTACTTC,CAIGTGYGTGQEQYF
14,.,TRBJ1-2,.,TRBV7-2,TGTGCCAGCAGGAATAACAGGGTCCTTTATGGCTACACCTTC,CASRNNRVLYGYTF
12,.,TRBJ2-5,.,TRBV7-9,TGTGCCAGCAGCTTACAACAAGAGACCCAGTACTTC,CASSLQQETQYF
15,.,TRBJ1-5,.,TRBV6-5,TGTGCCAGCAGTCCTCGGGCCTTGGGGAATGGGCCCCAGCATTTT,CASSPRALGNGPQHF
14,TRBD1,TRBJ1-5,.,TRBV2,TGTGCCAGCACAGACAGGGGACGCGTGGAGCCCCAGCATTTT,CASTDRGRVEPQHF
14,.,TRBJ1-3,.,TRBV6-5,TGTGCCAGCAGCCTGGGACACTCTGGAAACACCATATATTTT,CASSLGHSGNTIYF
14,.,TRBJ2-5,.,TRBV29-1,TGCAGCGTTGAAGGGCAGAGCGTGGGGGTGACCCAGTACTTC,CSVEGQSVGVTQYF
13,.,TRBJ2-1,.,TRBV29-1,TGCAGTTCCGGGACGCCATCTTTCAATGAGCAGTTCTTC,CSSGTPSFNEQFF
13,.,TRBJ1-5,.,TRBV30,TGTGCCTGGAGTTGGCAGGACAATCAGCCCCAGCATTTT,CAWSWQDNQPQHF
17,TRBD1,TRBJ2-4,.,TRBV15,TGTGCCACCAGCAGAGATAGGCGGCAGGGGGCCGGGGACATTCAGTACTTC,CATSRDRRQGAGDIQYF
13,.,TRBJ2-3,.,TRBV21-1,TGTGCCAGCAGTCACTTGAGGGGAGATACGCAGTATTTT,CASSHLRGDTQYF
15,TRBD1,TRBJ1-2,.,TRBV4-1,TGCGCCAGCAGCTGGGGACAGGGGGCGCCGAGAGGCTACACCTTC,CASSWGQGAPRGYTF
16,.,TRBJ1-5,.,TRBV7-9,TGTGCCAGCAGCTTAGCGCAGGGATCCTTCAATCAGCCCCAGCATTTT,CASSLAQGSFNQPQHF
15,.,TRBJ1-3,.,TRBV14,TGTGCCAGCAGCCAAGGAAACTCCCTGGGAAACACCATATATTTT,CASSQGNSLGNTIYF
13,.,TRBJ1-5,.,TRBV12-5,TGTGCTAGTGGTTTTGAGGATGTAGGTCCCCAGCATTTT,CASGFEDVGPQHF
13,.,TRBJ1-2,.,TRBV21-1,TGTGCCATTTCCAGGGGGCGATTGTATGGCTACACCTTC,CAISRGRLYGYTF
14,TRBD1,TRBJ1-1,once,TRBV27,TGTGCCAGCAGCCCCGGGGGGACAGTCACTGAAGCTTTCTTT,CASSPGGTVTEAFF
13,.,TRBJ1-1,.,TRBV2,TGTGCCAGTTTTGGGGAGGTGAACACTGAAGCTTTCTTT,CASFGEVNTEAFF
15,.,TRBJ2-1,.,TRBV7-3,TGTGCCAGCAGCGTGGGGACTGCCCCGGGCAATGAGCAGTTCTTC,CASSVGTAPGNEQFF
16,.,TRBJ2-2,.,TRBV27,TGTGCCAGCAGTTTAATGGCGGGAACAAACACCGGGGAGCTGTTTTTT,CASSLMAGTNTGELFF
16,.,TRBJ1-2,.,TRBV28,TGTGCCAGCAGTATCCCCCAGGAGGGACGGGGGAGTGGCTACACCTTC,CASSIPQEGRGSGYTF
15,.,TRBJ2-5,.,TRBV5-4,TGTGCCAGCAGCTTGCCGGGAAAAGGAGGAGAGACCCAGTACTTC,CASSLPGKGGETQYF
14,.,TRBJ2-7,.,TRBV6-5,TGTGCCAGCAGTTACTCGAAGTTAACCTACGAGCAGTACTTC,CASSYSKLTYEQYF
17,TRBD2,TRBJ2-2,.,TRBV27,TGTGCCAGCAGTTTATCGTTACTAGCGGGGGCAACCGGGGAGCTGTTTTTT,CASSLSLLAGATGELFF
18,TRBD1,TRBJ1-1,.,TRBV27,TGTGCCAGCAGGGCCAAAAGGGGACAGGGTTTTAGAATAAATGAAGCTTTCTTT,CASRAKRGQGFRINEAFF
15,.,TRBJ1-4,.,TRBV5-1,TGCGCCAGCAGCTCCTTGGGGGAGGTGAATGAAAAACTGTTTTTT,CASSSLGEVNEKLFF
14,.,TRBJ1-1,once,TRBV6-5,TGTGCCAGTAACATTCCGGGGGCTCTCACTGAAGCTTTCTTT,CASNIPGALTEAFF
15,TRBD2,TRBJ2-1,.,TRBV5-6,TGTGCCAGCAGCTTGGTAGGACTAGCGCTTGGTGAGCAGTTCTTC,CASSLVGLALGEQFF
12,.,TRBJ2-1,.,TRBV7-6,TGTGCCAGCAGCGGGGGGGCATTAGAGCAGTTCTTC,CASSGGALEQFF
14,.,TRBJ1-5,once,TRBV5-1,TGCGCCAGCAGCTTGGGAGAGCTGAATCAGCCCCAGCATTTT,CASSLGELNQPQHF
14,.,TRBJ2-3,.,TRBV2,TGTGCCAGCAGTGTCGCGGCTAGCACAGATACGCAGTATTTT,CASSVAASTDTQYF
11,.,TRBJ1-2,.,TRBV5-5,TGTGCCAGCATCTCCGGGGTCGGCTACACCTTC,CASISGVGYTF
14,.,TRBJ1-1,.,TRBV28,TGTGCCAGCAGTAGAAGGGGTATGAACACTGAAGCTTTCTTT,CASSRRGMNTEAFF
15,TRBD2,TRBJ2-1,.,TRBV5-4,TGTGCCAGCAGCTTTACCGGGACTAGTGATCTTGAGCAGTTCTTC,CASSFTGTSDLEQFF
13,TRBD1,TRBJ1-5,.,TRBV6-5,TGTGCCAGCACGGGACAGTTGGATCAGCCCCAGCATTTT,CASTGQLDQPQHF
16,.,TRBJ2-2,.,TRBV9,TGTGCCAGCAGCGTAGGGACGGGACCAGGTACCGGGGAGCTGTTTTTT,CASSVGTGPGTGELFF
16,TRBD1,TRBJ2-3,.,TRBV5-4,TGTGCCAGCAGTCGAGGAGGACAGGTTAGCACAGATACGCAGTATTTT,CASSRGGQVSTDTQYF
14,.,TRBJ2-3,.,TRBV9,TGTGCCAGCAGCGTAGGGGGGGGCTGGGATACGCAGTATTTT,CASSVGGGWDTQYF
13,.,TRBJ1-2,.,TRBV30,TGTGCCTGGAGTATGTACATCTACTATGGCTACACCTTC,CAWSMYIYYGYTF
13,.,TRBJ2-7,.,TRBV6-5,TGTGCCAGCATTAGTCCAGTTTCCTACGAGCAGTACTTC,CASISPVSYEQYF
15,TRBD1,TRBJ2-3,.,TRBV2,TGTGCCAGCAGTGAGATGGGGACAGGCACAGATACGCAGTATTTT,CASSEMGTGTDTQYF
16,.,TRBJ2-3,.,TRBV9,TGTGCCAGCAGCGTAGGCGCTGACCTGGGCACAGATACGCAGTATTTT,CASSVGADLGTDTQYF